This T cell receptor beta chain was documented in a study of T cells after yellow fever vaccination. The wider study: Fractions containing few cells were prepared with SMART-Seq v4 Ultra Low Input.

This clonotype was seen repeatedly, ten times or more. This CDR3 is built from 12 residues. CDR1 is MNHEY and CDR2 is SVGAGI in the germline V gene. V shed 4 bases and J shed 3 bases, with 7 bases lying between them. 5'RACE template switching generated TCR cDNA, adding a universal primer site and UMIs. TCRdb passed the 5' RACE reads through MiXCR, listing each CDR3 protein once. The data show about 45,000 distinct CDR3 sequences, 6.8% seen once. The study, taken as a whole, reports: Clones that expanded after primary vaccination mostly reappeared after the booster (over 95% CD4, about 91% CD8). Relatively few clonotypes were ones that appeared in both CD4 and CD8 compartments.

The J gene is TRBJ2-7, the V gene TRBV6-5, with TRBD1 as a possible D gene (6 bases). Specimen: CD8+ T cells not binding an NS4B(214-222) dextramer, sorted from PBMCs, collected 45 days after the yellow fever booster vaccination. This receptor was obtained from a man aged 30 to 45 who received the YFV17D yellow fever vaccine. Written as DNA, the CDR3 is TGTGCCAGCAGTTCGGACAGCTACGAGCAGTACTTC. It yields the protein CASSSDSYEQYF.